The 25 T cell receptor beta chains below come from one sample, sequenced in a study of Tregs in tolerant kidney transplant recipients. Clones were sequenced by immunoSEQ multiplex PCR, and TCRdb holds only the in-frame ones, with some missing. The sample records about 240,000 clones, around 81% being singletons. Sequencing was done on a sample of CD4+ T cells from blood. The receptors were sampled from a human donor in good health.

The rearrangement joins TRBV2 to TRBJ1-1; D call uncertain. Germline assignment: CDR1 SNHLY and CDR2 FYNNEI. The V end was cut by 4 bases, the J end by 1 base, with 7 bases between. This CDR3 has 13 residues. The CDR3 spells CASSGERNTEAFF. The CDR3, as DNA: TGTGCCAGCAGTGGTGAGAGGAACACTGAAGCTTTCTTT. Drawing the rest from reference TRBV2 and TRBJ1-1, the complete variable domain is EPEVTQTPSHQVTQMGQEVILRCVPISNHLYFYWYRQILGQKVEFLVSFYNNEISEKSEIFDDQFSVERPDGSNFTLKIRSTKLEDSAMYFCASSGERNTEAFFGQGTRLTVV.

Remarks on this clone: Other DNA sequences of this sample code for an identical CDR3. The chain carries TRBV5-1 and TRBJ2-3; D gene uncertain. Germline values: CDR1 SGHRS, CDR2 YFSETQ. V was shortened by 4 bases and J by 4 bases, with 13 bases between the two germline ends. The CDR3 totals 14 residues. CDR3 in DNA: TGCGCCAGCAGCAGGTCGGACGTCTCAGATACGCAGTATTTT. Amino acids: CASSRSDVSDTQYF.

This rearrangement joins TRBV5-6 to TRBJ2-7; no clear D. The CDR3 is 11 amino acids. CDR1 is SGHDT, CDR2 YYEEEE, per germline. V shed 2 bases and J shed 7 bases, with 7 bases lying between them. Written as DNA, the CDR3 is TGTGCCAGCAGCTTCAGGATGGAGCAGTACTTC. As protein: CASSFRMEQYF.

The genes are TRBV5-4 and TRBJ1-2; the match to TRBD1 covers 7 bases. V lost 4 bases, J lost 0 bases, and 3 bases stayed unmatched. Germline CDR1 reads SGHNT; CDR2 reads YYREEE (reference sequence). This CDR3 contains 14 residues. CDR3 DNA sequence: TGTGCCAGCAGCCTAGGGGGCACTAACTATGGCTACACCTTC. This encodes CASSLGGTNYGYTF.

The chain has TRBV18 and TRBJ1-2, with 11 bases aligning to TRBD1. Germline CDR1 reads KGHSH; CDR2 reads LQKENI. V dropped 3 bases and J dropped 6; count of bases not matched to a gene: 6. This CDR3 has 15 amino acids. The CDR3 DNA sequence: TGTGCCAGCTCACCCGGGACAGGGGGTGTGGATGGCTACACCTTC. It specifies CASSPGTGGVDGYTF. Filled out from reference TRBV18 and TRBJ1-2, the complete variable domain reads NAGVMQNPRHLVRRRGQEARLRCSPMKGHSHVYWYRQLPEEGLKFMVYLQKENIIDESGMPKERFSAEFPKEGPSILRIQQVVRGDSAAYFCASSPGTGGVDGYTFGSGTRLTVV.

This chain connects TRBV15 to TRBJ1-5; D possibly corresponds to TRBD1 (6 bases). V lost 0 bases and J 1 base, leaving 13 bases between the germline ends. Per germline, CDR1 LNHNV and CDR2 YYDKDF (reference sequence). CDR3 size: 17 residues. This CDR3 reads CATSRDRGGASNQPQHF. The CDR3 nucleotides are TGTGCCACCAGCAGAGACCGGGGGGGGGCGAGCAATCAGCCCCAGCATTTT.

This chain links TRBV15 with TRBJ2-3; 7 bases fit TRBD2. V lost 1 base to trimming and J lost 3 bases; unmatched junction nucleotides: 10. The CDR3 is made up of 17 amino acids. The V gene's germline CDR1 is LNHNV and CDR2 YYDKDF (reference sequence). This CDR3 is CATSRVIAGEGTDTQYF. CDR3 nucleotides: TGTGCCACCAGCAGAGTTATCGCGGGAGAAGGAACAGATACGCAGTATTTT.

The sample holds one count of this clone. The chain links TRBV12-1 to TRBJ2-2; the listed D gene, TRBD2, was not tested against the DNA. TRBV12-1 is a listed pseudogene. The CDR3 has 19 amino acids. CDR3 amino acids: CASSFKGPLAGVLTGELFF. The CDR3 bases are TGTGCCAGCAGCTTTAAGGGACCGCTAGCGGGAGTTCTGACCGGGGAGCTGTTTTTT.

V is TRBV5-1 and J is TRBJ1-2; TRBD1 is a possible D gene (5 bases). The germline V gene has CDR1 SGHRS and CDR2 YFSETQ. Trimming shortened V by 4 bases and J by 8 bases, and 21 bases separated the two germline ends. CDR3 length: 15 residues. The CDR3 region is CASSPRDSGVGGYTF. In DNA form, the CDR3 reads TGCGCCAGCAGCCCGCGGGACTCCGGGGTAGGGGGCTACACCTTC. Variable domain in full (rest from reference TRBV5-1 and TRBJ1-2): KAGVTQTPRYLIKTRGQQVTLSCSPISGHRSVSWYQQTPGQGLQFLFEYFSETQRNKGNFPGRFSGRQFSNSRSEMNVSTLELGDSALYLCASSPRDSGVGGYTFGSGTRLTVV.

This chain joins TRBV5-4 and TRBJ2-3; TRBD2 might be the D (6 bases). There are 12 residues in the CDR3. Germline V gene lookup returns CDR1 SGHNT and CDR2 YYREEE (reference sequence). Trimming left V 0 bases short and J 14 bases short, with 13 bases between. The CDR3 DNA reads TGTGCCAGCAGCTTGGGGGGGAGGCAGCTGTATTTT. Amino acid sequence: CASSLGGRQLYF. The whole variable domain, filled in from reference TRBV5-4 and TRBJ2-3, reads ETGVTQSPTHLIKTRGQQVTLRCSSQSGHNTVSWYQQALGQGPQFIFQYYREEENGRGNFPPRFSGLQFPNYSSELNVNALELDDSALYLCASSLGGRQLYFGPGTRLTVL.

This clone showed up just a few times. The CDR3 nucleotides read TGTGCCAGCAGACCACCTAGCGGGAGTTACAATGAGCAGTTCTTC. It is translated as CASRPPSGSYNEQFF. The rearrangement uses TRBV11-3 and TRBJ2-1, with 10 bases aligning to TRBD2. This CDR3 region has 15 residues. The V and J ends lost 6 bases and 4 bases, in that order; junction bases with no gene match: 6. The V gene's germline CDR1 is SGHNT and CDR2 YENEEA.

This clone is a singleton in its sample. The chain combines TRBV6-1 with TRBJ2-4; D is undetermined. The CDR3 spans 14 residues. V lost 4 bases, J lost 8 bases, and 15 bases lay in between. Germline V gene lookup returns CDR1 MNHNS and CDR2 SASEGT. The CDR3 DNA reads TGTGCCAGCAGTGCAAACGGCCAGGTGTACATTCAGTACTTC. Translated: CASSANGQVYIQYF.

The chain carries TRBV5-1 and TRBJ1-3; no clear D. The ends were cut back, 5 bases at V and 4 bases at J, with 10 bases in the middle. The CDR3 loop spans 13 amino acids. Per the germline V gene, CDR1 is SGHRS and CDR2 is YFSETQ. The CDR3 region is CASSPYVGNTIYF. As DNA, the CDR3 is TGCGCCAGCAGTCCGTACGTAGGAAACACCATATATTTT. Supplemented by reference TRBV5-1 and TRBJ1-3, the full variable domain reads KAGVTQTPRYLIKTRGQQVTLSCSPISGHRSVSWYQQTPGQGLQFLFEYFSETQRNKGNFPGRFSGRQFSNSRSEMNVSTLELGDSALYLCASSPYVGNTIYFGEGSWLTVV.

There are a few counts of this clone. The V gene is TRBV6-1, the J gene TRBJ2-7, with 9 bases fitting TRBD2. Germline V gives CDR1 MNHNS, CDR2 SASEGT. The CDR3 loop spans 15 amino acids. After removal of 5 bases from V and 0 bases from J, the junction contained 5 bases not matched to a gene. In DNA form, the CDR3 reads TGTGCCAGCAGTCCACTTAGCGGGAGCTCCTACGAGCAGTACTTC. As protein: CASSPLSGSSYEQYF.

The V gene is TRBV11-2, the J gene TRBJ2-7; D remains unclear. CDR3 length equals 14 residues. Trimming shortened V by 5 bases and J by 10 bases, and 21 bases separated the two germline ends. Germline V gene data show CDR1 as SGHAT and CDR2 as FQNNGV. The CDR3 region has the DNA TGTGCCAGCAGCATCCGACCGGTCCTAACGTTACAGTACTTC. Amino acid sequence: CASSIRPVLTLQYF.

Remarks on this clone: Other DNA sequences in this sample translate to the same CDR3. CDR3 amino acids: CAWSALSGEKLFF. CDR3 DNA: TGTGCCTGGAGTGCCTTGTCGGGGGAAAAACTGTTTTTT. This chain links TRBV30 with TRBJ1-4; D is unresolved. The CDR3 is 13 residues long. The V and J ends lost 1 base and 8 bases respectively, with 11 bases between them. CDR1 GTSNPN and CDR2 SVGIG come from the germline V gene (reference sequence).

V is TRBV19 and J is TRBJ2-5, with a possible D match to TRBD2 (6 bases). Germline values: CDR1 LNHDA, CDR2 SQIVND (reference sequence). The V end was cut by 5 bases, the J end by 3 bases, with 7 bases between. The CDR3 spans 12 residues. CDR3 sequence reads: CASSREKETQYF. The DNA for the CDR3 is TGTGCCAGTAGTCGGGAGAAAGAGACCCAGTACTTC.

This clone was seen a few times. V gene TRBV14 combines with J gene TRBJ2-7; D possibly corresponds to TRBD1 (5 bases). The CDR3 has 14 residues. The ends were cut back, 4 bases at V and 6 bases at J, with 16 bases in the middle. CDR1 is SGHDN and CDR2 is FVKESK in the germline V gene. DNA of the CDR3: TGTGCCAGCAGCCCAGCAGGGTACGTCTCCGAGCAGTACTTC. The encoded protein is CASSPAGYVSEQYF.

The chain carries TRBV6-1 and TRBJ1-1, with 8 bases aligning to TRBD1. After removal of 7 bases from V and 4 bases from J, the junction contained 8 bases not matched to a gene. Germline values: CDR1 MNHNS, CDR2 SASEGT. This CDR3 has 14 residues. The CDR3 DNA reads TGTGCCAGCACCCCGCAGGGGGCCATCACTGAAGCTTTCTTT. The encoded protein is CASTPQGAITEAFF.

J is TRBJ2-7 and V is TRBV19; D is perhaps TRBD1 or TRBD2 (7 bases each). The CDR3 loop spans 13 amino acids. CDR1 is LNHDA, CDR2 SQIVND, per germline (reference sequence). V gave up 8 bases and J gave up 4 bases, with 15 bases separating them. The CDR3 DNA sequence: TGTGCCAGTGCGACAGGGAGGGGATACGAGCAGTACTTC. Its translation is CASATGRGYEQYF.

The genes are TRBV5-4 and TRBJ1-2, with D possibly being TRBD1 (5 bases). V was clipped by 0 bases and J by 7 bases, with 16 bases between them. This CDR3 is 15 amino acids long. From germline, CDR1 is SGHNT and CDR2 YYREEE (reference sequence). The DNA for the CDR3 is TGTGCCAGCAGCTTGGTTGGGGTGGGGACGGGTGGCTACACCTTC. This sequence encodes CASSLVGVGTGGYTF.

The gene calls are TRBV2 and TRBJ1-6, with D tentatively TRBD1 (5 bases). V was clipped by 6 bases and J by 7 bases, with 13 bases between them. There are 14 residues in the CDR3. Germline V lookup: CDR1 SNHLY, CDR2 FYNNEI. CDR3 sequence (DNA): TGTGCCAGCAGGGGTGGGACGGTGAATTCACCCCTCCACTTT. Protein: CASRGGTVNSPLHF.

The rearrangement links TRBV5-1 to TRBJ1-2, with D maybe TRBD1 (5 bases). The V gene's germline CDR1 is SGHRS and CDR2 YFSETQ. This CDR3 has 13 amino acids. V shed 1 base and J shed 7 bases, with 11 bases lying between them. In nucleotides, the CDR3 is TGCGCCAGCAGCTTGCTAGGGACCTGTGGCTACACCTTC. Translated, it gives CASSLLGTCGYTF.

This chain links TRBV27 with TRBJ2-3; the D gene is possibly TRBD1 (5 bases). CDR1 and CDR2 from the germline V gene are MNHEY and SMNVEV (reference sequence). V was cut by 0 bases and J by 0 bases, with 7 bases left in between. There are 15 residues in the CDR3. CDR3 sequence (DNA): TGTGCCAGCAGTTTATCTTGGGGCAGCACAGATACGCAGTATTTT. It translates to CASSLSWGSTDTQYF.

The rearrangement uses TRBV6-1 and TRBJ1-3; D is perhaps TRBD1 (5 bases). The V and J ends lost 6 bases and 3 bases respectively, with 18 bases between them. Germline loops: CDR1 MNHNS, CDR2 SASEGT. This CDR3 has 16 residues. The CDR3 is CASSEPPRGGGNTIYF. The CDR3 DNA is TGTGCCAGCAGCGAACCCCCTCGCGGGGGTGGAAACACCATATATTTT.